This T cell receptor (beta chain) was found in a study of cytomegalovirus exposure and HLA in healthy donors. Study-wide context: Caucasian-associated ancestry cluster membership applied to 75% to 85% of several hundred genotyped donors.

Findings of the study overall: Clonal expansion was found to be greater in HLA-associated TCR beta chains than in equally common others in a later analysis. Earlier analysis found most TCR beta V segments productive about 87% or about 30% of the time.

The PCR contained 60 Vbeta and 13 Jbeta primers. Measured with immunoSEQ multiplex PCR; TCRdb has only the in-frame clones, and not every one. In total, the table holds 200,000 to 250,000 clones. CDR3 length: 12 amino acids. The ends were cut back, 1 base at V and 8 bases at J, with 7 bases in the middle. For this clone: Its antigen is not known.

The chain joins TRBV5-7 to TRBJ1-3; D is unclear. TRBV5-7 is an ORF; its function is uncertain. This TCR derives from a woman in her thirties in good health and CMV-seropositive. Sample: PBMCs. CDR3 coding DNA: TGTGCCAGCAGCTTGATGCCGGACACCATATATTTT. It specifies CASSLMPDTIYF.